The 20 T cell receptor beta chains below were found in one sample sequenced in a study of blood T cell repertoires in COVID-19. Assay: immunoSEQ multiplex PCR; the TCRdb copy retains only in-frame clones and omits some. Of more than 150,000 clones listed, 80% to 90% are singletons. Sequenced input: peripheral blood. The receptors originated from a man aged 55 to 70 with acute or convalescent COVID-19.

The chain is built from TRBV27 and TRBJ2-5, with a weak D call TRBD2 (5 bases). This CDR3 is 17 amino acids long. Trimming stripped 7 bases from V and 5 bases from J, with 26 bases between. CDR1 and CDR2 (germline): MNHEY, SMNVEV (reference sequence). CDR3 sequence (DNA): TGTGCCAGCAATTCGGACGAGGACTCTACGGATGGGGAGACCCAGTACTTC. This encodes CASNSDEDSTDGETQYF.

This chain connects TRBV21-1 to TRBJ2-3; the table's D call TRBD1 went unverified against the DNA. TRBV21-1 is a recognized pseudogene. The CDR3 spans 19 residues. The CDR3, as DNA: TGTGCCAGCAGCAAAGCACATCTGGACGGGGACAGGGACACAGATACGCAGTATTTT. This codes for CASSKAHLDGDRDTDTQYF.

This clone was found once. The chain joins TRBV11-2 to TRBJ2-1; a weak D match, TRBD2 (5 bases). V gave up 5 bases and J gave up 10 bases, with 18 bases separating them. CDR3 length: 14 amino acids. The germline CDR1 and CDR2 sequences are SGHAT and FQNNGV. The CDR3 region has the DNA TGTGCCAGCAGCCCGGCCGGTACTAGGCGGGAGCAGTTCTTC. Amino acids: CASSPAGTRREQFF.

The chain employs TRBV4-2 and TRBJ2-7; 7 bases are shared with TRBD2. V shed 7 bases, J shed 3 bases, and the junction held 33 bases outside the gene matches. Germline CDR1 LGHNA, CDR2 YNFKEQ. The CDR3 runs to 22 residues. The CDR3 protein is CASTLLRSSGYWKETAGYEQYF. The CDR3 DNA is TGTGCCAGCACCCTCCTCCGGTCTAGCGGCTACTGGAAGGAAACTGCGGGCTACGAGCAGTACTTC.

The J gene is TRBJ2-7, the V gene TRBV10-1; 10 positions agree with TRBD1. This CDR3 is 14 amino acids long. The V and J ends lost 4 bases and 6 bases, in that order; junction bases with no gene match: 6. Germline CDR1 is WNHNN and CDR2 is SYGVQD (reference sequence). CDR3 sequence (DNA): TGCGCCAGCAGTGGGCCCGGGACAGGGGCCGAGCAGTACTTC. Protein product: CASSGPGTGAEQYF.

The chain joins TRBV7-9 to TRBJ1-1, with unresolved D. The V gene lost 4 bases and the J gene lost 7 bases, with 13 bases spanning the gap. Germline V gene data show CDR1 as SEHNR and CDR2 as FQNEAQ (reference sequence). The CDR3 has 13 residues. The CDR3 region has the DNA TGTGCCAGCAGCTGGAGGGAACGGAGTGAAGCTTTCTTT. Translated: CASSWRERSEAFF.

This rearrangement joins TRBV11-2 to TRBJ2-7, with 12 positions matching TRBD2. The CDR3 extends over 17 amino acids. Losses at the gene ends were 1 base for V and 0 bases for J; bases not matched to a gene: 4. Germline V CDR1 and CDR2: SGHAT, FQNNGV. The CDR3 protein is CASSLASGRAASYEQYF. CDR3 in DNA: TGTGCCAGCAGCTTAGCTAGCGGGAGGGCGGCCTCCTACGAGCAGTACTTC.

The rearrangement joins TRBV6-6 to TRBJ2-2, with 14 bases identical to TRBD2. Trimming cost V 6 bases and J 6 bases; bases outside gene matches: 6. This CDR3 comprises 16 residues. Germline values: CDR1 MNHNY, CDR2 SVGAGI (reference sequence). CDR3 sequence: CASRLPGLAGAGELFF. CDR3 DNA sequence: TGTGCCAGCAGGCTCCCGGGACTAGCGGGAGCCGGGGAGCTGTTTTTT.

The gene calls are TRBV18 and TRBJ1-1; 10 bases match TRBD1. J gave up 4 bases and V 4 bases, and 12 bases lay outside the gene matches. From germline, CDR1 is KGHSH and CDR2 LQKENI. CDR3 length equals 17 residues. This CDR3 reads CASSRSGQGILATEAFF. The DNA of the CDR3 is TGTGCCAGCTCACGATCGGGACAGGGGATACTTGCCACTGAAGCTTTCTTT.

The rearrangement joins TRBV2 to TRBJ2-1; 7 positions match TRBD2. With V trimmed by 5 bases and J by 9 bases, 4 bases remained unmatched. Germline CDR1 is SNHLY and CDR2 is FYNNEI. CDR3 length: 12 residues. CDR3 sequence (DNA): TGTGCCAGCAGTTTGGGGGAGGGTGAGCAGTTCTTC. This gives the protein CASSLGEGEQFF.

This chain links TRBV6-5 with TRBJ1-3; 7 bases fit TRBD1. Germline V gives CDR1 MNHEY, CDR2 SVGAGI. The CDR3 length is 15 residues. With 7 bases clipped from V and 4 bases from J, the junction kept 10 bases outside the gene matches. This CDR3 is CASKLTGDSGNTIYF. CDR3 nucleotide sequence: TGTGCCAGCAAATTAACAGGGGATTCAGGAAACACCATATATTTT.

The genes are TRBV7-8 and TRBJ1-2; 10 bases map to TRBD1. The V gene's germline CDR1 is SGHVS and CDR2 FQNEAQ. J gave up 4 bases and V 2 bases, and 10 bases lay outside the gene matches. The CDR3 runs to 17 residues. The CDR3 DNA follows: TGTGCCAGCAGCTTAAAACCGGGACAGGGGCTTTTCTATGGCTACACCTTC. Its protein is CASSLKPGQGLFYGYTF. The variable domain in full, completed from reference TRBV7-8 and TRBJ1-2, reads GAGVSQSPRYKVAKRGQDVALRCDPISGHVSLFWYQQALGQGPEFLTYFQNEAQLDKSGLPSDRFFAERPEGSVSTLKIQRTQQEDSAVYLCASSLKPGQGLFYGYTFGSGTRLTVV.

CDR3 residues: CASSRPPGELGEQFF. For the CDR3, the DNA is TGTGCCAGCAGCCGACCCCCGGGTGAGCTCGGAGAGCAGTTCTTC. This rearrangement joins TRBV6-2 or TRBV6-3 to TRBJ2-1; no clear D. The germline gives CDR1 MNHEY, CDR2 SVGEGT. Trimming took off 6 bases at V and 10 bases at J, with 22 bases between the two ends. This CDR3 comprises 15 residues.

V gene TRBV6-5 combines with J gene TRBJ1-1, with D unclear. Germline-derived CDR1 and CDR2 are MNHEY and SVGAGI. This CDR3 is built from 14 residues. With 7 bases removed from V and 1 base from J, the gap between germline ends came to 13 bases. The CDR3 region has the DNA TGTGCCAGCATTTTAACCGGGAAGAACACTGAAGCTTTCTTT. Its translation: CASILTGKNTEAFF.

V usage is TRBV10-1 and J usage is TRBJ2-1, with 8 bases aligning to TRBD2. Germline assignment: CDR1 WNHNN and CDR2 SYGVQD (reference sequence). This CDR3 spans 15 amino acids. The V gene end was trimmed by 5 bases and the J gene end by 1 base; junction bases not matched to a gene: 4. CDR3 bases: TGCGCCAGCAGTCCCATAGCGGGATCCTACAATGAGCAGTTCTTC. Protein product: CASSPIAGSYNEQFF.

This clone was counted only a few times. CDR3 region: CASSPVGADNEQFF. The CDR3 bases are TGCGCCAGCAGCCCCGTAGGGGCGGACAATGAGCAGTTCTTC. V is TRBV5-1 and J is TRBJ2-1; D possibly corresponds to TRBD1 (5 bases). This CDR3 spans 14 amino acids. In germline, CDR1 is SGHRS, CDR2 YFSETQ. The germline V and J ends were trimmed by 4 bases and 5 bases, with 13 bases remaining between them.

The chain recombines TRBV24-1 with TRBJ1-4; 10 bases align to TRBD1. V shed 3 bases and J 6 bases; nucleotides not matched to a gene: 12. The CDR3 extends over 18 amino acids. The V gene's germline CDR1 is KGHDR and CDR2 SFDVKD. In nucleotides, the CDR3 is TGTGCCACCAGTGATCCCGACGACAGGGGGCGCGGGGATGAAAAACTGTTTTTT. Translating gives CATSDPDDRGRGDEKLFF.

This rearrangement joins TRBV7-3 to TRBJ2-2, with TRBD2 identical over 13 bases. Trimming removed 4 bases from V and 4 bases from J; junction bases left unmatched: 3. From germline, CDR1 is SGHTA and CDR2 FQGTGA. The CDR3 loop spans 16 amino acids. CDR3 sequence reads: CASSSGLAGVTGELFF. The CDR3 bases are TGTGCCAGCAGCTCAGGACTAGCGGGAGTCACCGGGGAGCTGTTTTTT.

This sequence joins TRBV5-1 and TRBJ2-6; no clear D gene. V lost 2 bases and J 0 bases, leaving 6 bases between the germline ends. CDR3 length: 15 residues. Looked up from germline, CDR1 is SGHRS and CDR2 is YFSETQ. The CDR3 nucleotides are TGCGCCAGCAGCTTAGAGCACTCTGGGGCCAACGTCCTGACTTTC. Amino acid sequence: CASSLEHSGANVLTF.

The CDR3 DNA reads as TGTGCCAGCAGCGCCGGACAGGGGAACACTGAAGCTTTCTTT. Translated, it gives CASSAGQGNTEAFF. This chain uses TRBV9 with TRBJ1-1; 8 bases match TRBD1. Germline V lookup: CDR1 SGDLS, CDR2 YYNGEE. V lost 3 bases to trimming and J lost 1 base; unmatched junction nucleotides: 2. The CDR3 runs 14 residues.